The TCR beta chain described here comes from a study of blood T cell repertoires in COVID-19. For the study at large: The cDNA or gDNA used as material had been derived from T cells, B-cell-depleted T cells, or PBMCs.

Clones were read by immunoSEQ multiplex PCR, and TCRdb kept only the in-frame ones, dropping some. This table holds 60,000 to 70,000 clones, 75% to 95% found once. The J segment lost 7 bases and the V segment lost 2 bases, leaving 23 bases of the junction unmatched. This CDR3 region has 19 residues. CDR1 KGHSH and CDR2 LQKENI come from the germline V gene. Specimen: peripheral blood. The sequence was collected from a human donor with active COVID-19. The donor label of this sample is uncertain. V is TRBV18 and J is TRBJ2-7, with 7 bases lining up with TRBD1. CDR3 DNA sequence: TGTGCCAGCTCACCAAAAACAGGGGTCCGGCCCTACACGAGTATGGAGCAGTACTTC. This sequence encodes CASSPKTGVRPYTSMEQYF.